These 9 T cell receptor beta chains were all obtained from the same sample, sequenced in a study of cytotoxic CD8 clonotypes in ibrutinib-treated CLL. TCRdb keeps only in-frame clones here, not all; method: immunoSEQ multiplex PCR. The sample consists of approximately 100,000 clones, 78% of them appearing once. This specimen was PBMCs, taken after 12 months of ibrutinib treatment. The source is a human donor with chronic lymphocytic leukemia.

V gene TRBV5-1 combines with J gene TRBJ1-6, with D maybe TRBD1 (5 bases). The CDR3 sequence is 15 residues long. Trimming cost V 0 bases and J 8 bases, with 12 bases left between them. Germline V lookup: CDR1 SGHRS, CDR2 YFSETQ. CDR3 DNA: TGCGCCAGCAGCTTGGTGTGGGGCACGGATTCACCCCTCCACTTT. This encodes CASSLVWGTDSPLHF.

CDR3 DNA sequence: TGTGCCAGCAGTGACCCAAGACTCTCTGGGGCCAACGTCCTGACTTTC. This translates into CASSDPRLSGANVLTF. The rearrangement joins TRBV2 to TRBJ2-6; D is undetermined. The V gene lost 3 bases and the J gene lost 0 bases, with 9 bases spanning the gap. Germline values: CDR1 SNHLY, CDR2 FYNNEI. This CDR3 has 16 residues.

This chain connects TRBV30 to TRBJ1-2, with TRBD1 matching over 8 bases. The germline CDR1 and CDR2 sequences are GTSNPN and SVGIG (reference sequence). This CDR3 region has 15 residues. The J segment lost 4 bases and the V segment lost 0 bases, leaving 7 bases of the junction unmatched. CDR3 coding DNA: TGTGCCTGGAGTGTAGGCCAGGGGGCCCCCTATGGCTACACCTTC. Translating gives CAWSVGQGAPYGYTF.

Here the CDR3 reads CASTPRDPSQPQHF. Here the CDR3 DNA reads TGTGCCAGTACCCCCAGGGATCCCTCCCAGCCCCAGCATTTT. The chain links TRBV19 to TRBJ1-5; D possibly corresponds to TRBD1 (5 bases). The CDR3 totals 14 residues. Germline assignment: CDR1 LNHDA and CDR2 SQIVND (reference sequence). V lost 7 bases and J 7 bases, leaving 17 bases between the germline ends.

The chain links TRBV30 to TRBJ1-6; TRBD1 aligns across 7 bases. J lost 9 bases, V lost 5 bases, and 10 bases had no gene match. Germline V lookup: CDR1 GTSNPN, CDR2 SVGIG (reference sequence). The length of the CDR3 is 14 residues. The CDR3 DNA reads TGTGCCTGGGGGGTACAGGGGAAAGGTTCACCCCTCCACTTT. Its translation is CAWGVQGKGSPLHF.

This clone has a handful of counts. The chain uses TRBV11-3 and TRBJ2-7; TRBD1 agrees at 8 bases. The CDR3 is 12 residues long. Germline CDR1 SGHNT, CDR2 YENEEA. V was pared by 4 bases and J by 5 bases, with 1 base of the junction left unmatched. The CDR3 DNA sequence: TGTGCCAGCAGCTCAGGGGGCCACGAGCAGTACTTC. Its translation is CASSSGGHEQYF.

This clone came up a few times. Written as DNA, the CDR3 is TGTGCCACCAGCAGCCGGACTGCGCGGGGTGAAAAACTGTTTTTT. It specifies CATSSRTARGEKLFF. This chain links TRBV15 with TRBJ1-4, with D hard to call. Germline CDR1 is LNHNV and CDR2 is YYDKDF (reference sequence). This CDR3 has 15 residues. V lost 3 bases to trimming and J lost 7 bases, with 15 bases between them.

Regarding this clone: The germline gene is not matched at one end of the junction; a read error may be the cause. This rearrangement joins TRBV2 to TRBJ2-1, with no clear D. This CDR3 region has 15 residues. In germline, CDR1 is SNHLY, CDR2 FYNNEI. The CDR3 bases are TGTGCCAGCAGCGAAGGCTCAATCCCTCTAAATGAGCAGTTCTTC. Its translation: CASSEGSIPLNEQFF.

This clone was counted only a few times. The chain uses TRBV5-6 and TRBJ1-4, with D hard to call. Germline V gene lookup returns CDR1 SGHDT and CDR2 YYEEEE. Trimming cost V 7 bases and J 8 bases, with 21 bases left between them. This CDR3 has 15 residues. CDR3 bases: TGTGCCAGCTCCCCCCCGACTAGCCAAAGGGAAAAACTGTTTTTT. This sequence encodes CASSPPTSQREKLFF.